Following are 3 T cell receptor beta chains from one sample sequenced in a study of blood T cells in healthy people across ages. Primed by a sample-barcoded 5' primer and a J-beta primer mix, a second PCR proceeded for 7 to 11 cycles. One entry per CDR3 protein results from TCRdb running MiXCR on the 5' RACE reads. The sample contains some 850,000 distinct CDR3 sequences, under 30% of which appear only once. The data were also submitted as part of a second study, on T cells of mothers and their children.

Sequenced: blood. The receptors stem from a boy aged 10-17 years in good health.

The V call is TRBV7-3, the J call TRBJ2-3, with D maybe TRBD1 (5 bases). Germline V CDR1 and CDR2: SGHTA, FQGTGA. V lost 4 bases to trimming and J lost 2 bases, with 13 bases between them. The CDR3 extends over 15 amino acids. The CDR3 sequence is CASSSKGAPTDTQYF. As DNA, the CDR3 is TGTGCCAGCAGCTCCAAAGGGGCCCCCACAGATACGCAGTATTTT. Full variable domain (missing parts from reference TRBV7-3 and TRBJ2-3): GAGVSQTPSNKVTEKGKYVELRCDPISGHTALYWYRQSLGQGPEFLIYFQGTGAADDSGLPNDRFFAVRPEGSVSTLKIQRTERGDSAVYLCASSSKGAPTDTQYFGPGTRLTVL.

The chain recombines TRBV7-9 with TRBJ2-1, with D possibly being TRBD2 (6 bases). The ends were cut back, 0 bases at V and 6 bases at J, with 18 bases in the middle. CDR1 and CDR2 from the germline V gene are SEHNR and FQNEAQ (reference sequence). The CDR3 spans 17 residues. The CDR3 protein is CASSLALTGVAPNEQFF. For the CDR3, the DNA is TGTGCCAGCAGCTTAGCACTTACGGGGGTAGCCCCCAATGAGCAGTTCTTC.

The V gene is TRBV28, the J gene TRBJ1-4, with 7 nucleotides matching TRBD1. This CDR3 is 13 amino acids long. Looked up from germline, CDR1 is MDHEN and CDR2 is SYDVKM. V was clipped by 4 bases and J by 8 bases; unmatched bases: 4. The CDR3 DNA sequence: TGTGCCAGCAGTTCGGGACAGAGAGAAAAACTGTTTTTT. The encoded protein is CASSSGQREKLFF.